This entry describes one TCR beta chain. It has no known antigen specificity. At one end the junction does not follow the germline gene, possibly because of a read error. The donors were 40 or so Caucasian individuals from Russia, aged about 6 to 100 years, who were systemically healthy. Each donor gave 8.5 to 10 milliliters of peripheral blood, collected into EDTA-treated Vacutainer tubes. Ficoll-Paque density-gradient centrifugation was used to isolate PBMCs, with at least 6.5 million per sample. Trizol reagent was used to extract total RNA from PBMCs, with at least 5.5 micrograms per sample. The percentages of naive CD45RAhigh/CD27high T cells were determined by flow cytometry on a PBMC aliquot from every donor. Library generation was performed with 5' RACE. The instrument was an Illumina HiSeq 2500. A second PCR of roughly 7 to 11 cycles was performed with a sample-barcoded 5' primer and a J-beta primer mix. A unique molecular identifier was introduced onto each TCR beta cDNA molecule by a template-switch 5' adaptor carrying 12 random nucleotides. Each sample yielded at least 2.5 million CDR3-containing paired-end reads. First-strand cDNA was synthesized from all RNA with the Mint cDNA synthesis kit, primed by a TRBC-specific oligonucleotide. Following uracil-DNA glycosylase treatment, a first 18-cycle PCR with universal primers M1SS and BC2_uni_R was performed on all cDNA. Turning to the authors' computational methods: For normalization, 1 million high-quality reads, each with a distinct molecular identifier, were randomly selected from each sample. Reads with shared molecular identifiers were discarded instead of being binned into consensus sequences. MiTCR, with a Q25 quality threshold and the strictest error-elimination algorithm, was used for CDR3 identification, clonotype clustering and error correction. A nonparametric unseen species model with Euler transformation was used to estimate a lower bound on total TCR beta diversity. TCRdb reworked the public reads: Q25 trimming with fastp, MiXCR clone assembly, productive beta chains retained. Each record represents a unique CDR3 protein, reported with the most common genes and DNA among its rows. The V and J calls come from TCRdb's annotation, not from the publication. This sample holds 900,000 to 950,000 distinct CDR3 sequences; just under 30% were observed only once. The ten largest account for roughly 10% of the sample.

The entry originates in a study of blood T cells in healthy people across ages (dated by TCRdb to 2015 to 2017). Study-wide context: In model experiments, roughly one uniquely barcoded TCR beta cDNA molecule per two T cells was captured by template switching. The donors were divided into four age groups: young (average about 15 years), middle-aged (about 40), aged (about 61) and long-lived (roughly 88). Using the same blood draw, the study looked at two additional independent replicas of 1 million unique cDNA reads for two donors, one aged 18 to 30 and the other aged 80 or older. The study measured age-related changes in TCR beta repertoire diversity using deep sequencing normalized with unique cDNA molecular identifiers.

The paper as a whole reports these results and caveats: There was a strong correlation between observed TCR beta diversity and the percentage of naive T cells measured by flow cytometry. Because the CMV infection status of the donors was unknown, age-related changes in expanded clonotypes may potentially have been confounded. As age increased, observed TCR beta diversity per million T cells dropped in a roughly linear way, and a significant reduction was already evident by age 40. Compared with the aged group, the long-lived group had more naive CD4+ T cells, fewer expanded clones and increased TCR diversity, suggesting age selection. Estimates of total diversity based on one million sequenced T cells were considered lower bounds and underestimates. Because profiling used bulk unsorted PBMCs, naive and antigen-experienced compartments could not be compared conclusively.

Spanning cysteine to phenylalanine, the CDR3 consists of 15 amino acids. Of all the DNA, just the CDR3 is kept, 45 bases in frame from base 1. The germline V gene (reference sequence) sets CDR1 to SSHAT and CDR2 to FNYEAQ. These data were likewise used in another study, on T cells of mothers and their children. As the second publication notes: Nine systemically healthy Caucasian individuals served as donors, namely three mothers together with their six children. cDNA synthesis consumed the entire amount of extracted RNA, loaded at around 1.4 ug RNA in each 15 ul reaction. In the second PCR, the M1S primer added sample barcodes and 2-4 random nucleotides. Over 8 million TCR beta CDR3 reads were obtained for each mother, and 2.5 million to 3 million reads were obtained for each child. In both related and unrelated pairs, thymic selection shapes the output of TCR recombination in a similar way, with inherited differences having only a minor effect. Related mother-child pairs always showed normalized repertoire overlap that was slightly higher than in unrelated mother-child pairs, though the difference was never significant. No persistent microchimeric T cell clones were found, with a detection sensitivity of approximately 100 clones per million clonotypes. Deep NGS was used in the study to compare the TCR beta repertoires of mothers and children and to look for features that separate related mother-child pairs from unrelated individuals. On average, the children were approximately 11 +/- 4 years old, while the mothers were 40 +/- 4 years old. Libraries were sequenced on Illumina HiSeq 2000 with 100+100 nt paired-end reads after adapter ligation with NEBNext reagents. To prevent cross-contamination, the mother and child libraries were prepared a month apart and were sequenced in separate runs. Each donor had between about 450,000 and 2,100,000 distinct TCR beta clonotypes identified. Naive TCR beta clonotypes were estimated from low-frequency clonotypes matched to each donor's FACS-determined naive share, without sorting.

The source material was blood. This TCR derives from a middle-aged woman in good health. The receptor chain draws on TRBV7-7 and TRBJ2-3; TRBD1 fits 8 bases in the junction. The nucleotide sequence reads as follows: TGTGCTAGCAGCTTAGACAGGGGAGGAGCAGATACGCAGTATTTT. Its translation reads: CASSLDRGGADTQYF.